This T cell receptor (beta chain) was documented in a study of human T cells and chemical hapten exposure. Study-wide background: How much TCR each sample yielded varied, mostly because pooled library volumes differed slightly. Study-wide points: Those TCRs sitting above 1 in 1000 frequency stayed the same with DPC sensitization.

A word on this clonotype: Antigen: not known. A much larger clone differs by one base, so this may be a read error. The CDR3 does not end in the conserved phenylalanine or tryptophan, so this is likely a read error.

Time point described: patch test 2, 6 weeks after DPC sensitization. Treatment: therapeutic diphenylcyclopropenone sensitization with weekly scalp DPC. V lost 4 bases, J lost 2 bases, and 6 bases lay in between. CDR1 and CDR2 from the germline V gene are SGHDN and FVKESK. The CDR3 sequence is 13 residues long. Single cDNA molecules in the library carried unique molecular identifiers attached during preparation. Authors' data handling: Sample TCR counts, which ranged from roughly 20,000 to 690,600, had a median of around 96,000. TCRdb processed the RACE reads anew with MiXCR; each CDR3 protein has one entry. Clone size and V and J calls follow TCRdb, not the original study. The sample holds about 140,000 distinct CDR3 sequences, 12% seen once.

The sequence was collected from a woman between 45 and 65 years old with alopecia areata. Some clones in this sample may be carry-over from other donors' samples. The gene calls are TRBV14 and TRBJ1-5; the D is unclear. Here the sequenced sample was whole blood, taken in connection with sensitization to the hapten diphenylcyclopropenone (DPC). As DNA, the CDR3 is TGTGCCAGCAGCCGTGGGGGCAATCAGCCCCAGCATTAT. This codes for CASSRGGNQPQHY.